The entry that follows covers one T cell receptor beta chain sequence. In this sample, this clonotype turned up many times. The antigen it binds to is not known. No base quality values were provided; no much bigger clone lies one nucleotide off. Per the publication, the time point label means: longitudinal time-point 1 (baseline). For the unsorted PBMC libraries, 2 million PBMCs were stored in RNAlater at -80 degrees C until RNA extraction and were used to generate the libraries. Peripheral blood was subjected to Ficoll-Hypaque density gradient centrifugation to isolate PBMCs, which were then cryopreserved in liquid nitrogen. cDNA was synthesized by template-switch 5'RACE using a primer carrying a 10-nucleotide random unique molecular identifier by which each TCR transcript was tagged. Over 170 million TCR-beta sequences, covering 15-18 subjects, were produced in each sequencing run. The RNeasy kit was used to extract total RNA. The KAPA Real-time Library Amplification kit was used to amplify TCR-beta VDJ regions with primers targeting the TCR constant region and the 5'RACE anchor. Sample indexes and Illumina adaptors were added in a first PCR, after which library yield was increased in a second PCR. After Ampure bead purification, the TCR product of roughly 650 bp was size-selected on a 2% E-gel SizeSelection system. Library quality was checked on a Bioanalyzer, concentration was measured with Qubit, and libraries were quantified with the Kapa Library Quantification kit before pooling. An Illumina HiSeq 2500 sequenced the libraries paired-end 2 x 150 bp. To increase sequence diversity, about 25-31% phiX was spiked into each library pool. Per the original workflow: The UMI-based MiGEC pipeline processed quality-filtered reads and removed over 80% of raw TCR sequences during error correction. IMGT germline references were used for alignment of VDJ genes, and clonotypes were defined by a unique CDR3 amino acid sequence together with V-J genes. VDJtools evaluated clonal expansion, Shannon diversity and CDR3 relatedness (CalcPairwiseDistances, ClusterSamples); CLCbio workbench built phylogenetic trees. Using coefficient-of-variation modelling across technical triplicates, the study counted a clone as expanded if it had at least 8 unique UMIs. TCRdb cleaned the public reads at Q25 with fastp, built clones with MiXCR and kept in-frame beta chains. When rows share a CDR3 protein, they turn into one entry using the most common DNA and genes. TCRdb, not the authors, supplied the V and J calls. This sample lists some 68,000 distinct CDR3 sequences; approximately 13% were detected once. The ten largest make up 4.6% of the sample.

The germline V end is reduced by 4 bases and the J end by 10 bases; junction bases left unmatched: 4. Taken from the germline V gene, the CDR1 and CDR2 loops are SGHAT and FQNNGV. The CDR3 has 13 amino acids, counting the end cysteine and phenylalanine. The sequence is cut down to CDR3 DNA, 39 bases in frame from base 1. This sample is drawn from a study of neurological immune-mediated disorders (dated by TCRdb to between 2018 and 2021). Notes on the research overall: Peripheral blood TCR-beta repertoires from patients with HTLV-I-associated myelopathy (HAM/TSP), patients with multiple sclerosis, and healthy controls were compared in the study using UMI-based sequencing. Longitudinal samples, technical triplicates and paired sorted CD4+ and CD8+ T-cell subsets, alongside PBMC samples, were included among the approximately 110 TCR-beta libraries. Each longitudinal HAM/TSP and healthy donor was sampled at 3 time-points spaced at about 3-45 month intervals. Of the approximately 68 subjects in the cohort, around 14 were HAM/TSP patients, some 35 were multiple sclerosis patients, and 20 were healthy controls. What the study reported, not specific to this receptor: No identical CDR3 amino acid sequences were shared among expanded clones across subjects, suggesting private TCR-beta repertoires in all groups. TCR clonal expansion was highest in HAM/TSP patients and lowest in MS patients, with MS patients falling below even healthy controls.

Sequencing was done on a sample of PBMCs. The V gene is TRBV11-2 and the J gene is TRBJ1-6; 7 junctional bases match TRBD1. This TCR came from a female donor with HTLV-1-associated myelopathy (HAM/TSP). The DNA is TGTGCCAGCAGCTCGGGACAGAGATCACCCCTCCACTTT. Its translation is CASSSGQRSPLHF.